Shown below are 29 T cell receptor beta chains from a single sample sequenced in a study of blood T cell repertoires in COVID-19. Sequencing was performed with immunoSEQ multiplex PCR; in TCRdb, only in-frame clones are kept and a portion is missing. The sample has about 150,000 clones; roughly 90% are singletons. Sequences were obtained from peripheral blood. The receptors come from a man between 60 and 75 years old with active or convalescent COVID-19.

This clone was recorded a few times. The gene calls are TRBV30 and TRBJ2-5, with D possibly being TRBD2 (6 bases). This CDR3 spans 15 amino acids. CDR1 is GTSNPN and CDR2 is SVGIG in the germline V gene (reference sequence). Trimming took 4 bases from V and 5 from J, leaving 20 bases between them. The CDR3 reads CAWTSDGSGWETQYF. For the CDR3, the DNA is TGTGCCTGGACCTCGGATGGGAGCGGGTGGGAGACCCAGTACTTC. Together with reference TRBV30 and TRBJ2-5, the CDR3 gives the full variable domain: SQTIHQWPATLVQPVGSPLSLECTVEGTSNPNLYWYRQAAGRGLQLLFYSVGIGQISSEVPQNLSASRPQDRQFILSSKKLLLSDSGFYLCAWTSDGSGWETQYFGPGTRLLVL.

In its sample, this clone was seen once. The chain carries TRBV12-3 or TRBV12-4 and TRBJ2-4; D not resolved. The V gene lost 3 bases and the J gene lost 8 bases, with 5 bases spanning the gap. The CDR3 runs 11 residues. The CDR3 nucleotides read TGTGCCAGCAGTTTCTTAGACATTCAGTACTTC. Protein product: CASSFLDIQYF.

The V call is TRBV28, the J call TRBJ1-3, with D possibly TRBD1 on 5 matching bases. CDR1 and CDR2 from the germline V gene are MDHEN and SYDVKM. V was pared by 6 bases and J by 4 bases, with 16 bases between. The CDR3 consists of 15 residues. The CDR3 protein is CASRPRGVSGNTIYF. The CDR3 DNA sequence: TGTGCCAGCAGACCCCGGGGGGTATCAGGAAACACCATATATTTT.

DNA of the CDR3: TGTGCCAGCAGCTTGCGGCAGGACTCTGGAAACACCATATATTTT. Amino acid sequence: CASSLRQDSGNTIYF. This chain connects TRBV5-5 to TRBJ1-3; unclear D gene. Germline assignment: CDR1 SGHKS and CDR2 YYEKEE (reference sequence). This CDR3 spans 15 amino acids. V was trimmed by 1 base and J by 0 bases, leaving 8 bases between them.

As DNA, the CDR3 is TGTGCCAGCAGCGGAGGACAGGGCCACACCTATGGCTACACCTTC. It yields the protein CASSGGQGHTYGYTF. This chain links TRBV9 with TRBJ1-2; 8 bases match TRBD1. The CDR3 is 15 amino acids. J gave up 4 bases and V 3 bases, and 8 bases lay outside the gene matches. Germline V gives CDR1 SGDLS, CDR2 YYNGEE.

This chain links TRBV7-2 with TRBJ1-5; D ambiguous. Germline CDR1 reads SGHTA; CDR2 reads FQGNSA. V gave up 2 bases and J gave up 3 bases, with 8 bases separating them. The CDR3 spans 14 residues. CDR3 sequence reads: CASSLRGNNQPQHF. CDR3 DNA: TGTGCCAGCAGCTTACGGGGAAACAATCAGCCCCAGCATTTT.

The chain carries TRBV6-5 and TRBJ1-2; 8 nucleotides agree with TRBD1. Germline loops: CDR1 MNHEY, CDR2 SVGAGI. The CDR3 length is 15 residues. The trim removed 2 bases at V and 8 bases at J, leaving 10 bases unmatched. CDR3 in DNA: TGTGCCAGCAGTTACAACAGGCCAGGGGGCAGGGGCTACACCTTC. It codes for CASSYNRPGGRGYTF.

V usage is TRBV6-5 and J usage is TRBJ2-2; tentatively, D is TRBD2 (5 bases). Trimming took off 9 bases at V and 4 bases at J, with 18 bases between the two ends. This CDR3 comprises 15 residues. Germline values: CDR1 MNHEY, CDR2 SVGAGI. The CDR3 sequence: CASLQNLAGTGELFF. In DNA form, the CDR3 reads TGTGCCAGTCTCCAAAACCTCGCGGGCACCGGGGAGCTGTTTTTT.

The CDR3 loop is CASSNTGGLGNTEAFF. For the CDR3, the DNA is TGCGCCAGCAGCAATACAGGGGGCTTGGGGAACACTGAAGCTTTCTTT. V gene TRBV5-1 combines with J gene TRBJ1-1; 9 nucleotides line up with TRBD1. The CDR3 contains 16 residues. Per the germline V gene, CDR1 is SGHRS and CDR2 is YFSETQ. Trimming at V came to 4 bases and at J to 1 base, leaving 8 bases not matched to a gene.

This chain joins TRBV6-2 or TRBV6-3 and TRBJ2-1, with TRBD2 identical over 10 bases. This CDR3 has 15 amino acids. V gave up 5 bases and J gave up 4 bases; unmatched junction bases: 5. The V gene's germline CDR1 is MNHEY and CDR2 SVGEGT. CDR3 residues: CASSLTSGEYNEQFF. The CDR3 region has the DNA TGTGCCAGCAGTCTTACTAGCGGGGAGTACAATGAGCAGTTCTTC.

The chain links TRBV7-3 to TRBJ1-6; 9 bases agree with TRBD1. The V segment lost 5 bases and the J segment 6 bases; nucleotides outside the gene matches: 8. Per the germline V gene, CDR1 is SGHTA and CDR2 is FQGTGA. The CDR3 length is 16 residues. This CDR3 reads CASSLLGTGSNSPLHF. DNA of the CDR3: TGTGCCAGCAGCCTACTCGGGACAGGGAGTAATTCACCCCTCCACTTT.

The chain combines TRBV11-1 with TRBJ2-7, with a possible D match to TRBD1 (6 bases). Looked up from germline, CDR1 is SGHAT and CDR2 is FQDESV (reference sequence). V lost 3 bases and J 3 bases, leaving 9 bases between the germline ends. This CDR3 region has 13 residues. The CDR3 coding sequence is TGTGCCAGCAGCTTCGGACAGCTCTACGAGCAGTACTTC. This translates into CASSFGQLYEQYF. Full variable domain (rest looked up from reference TRBV11-1 and TRBJ2-7): EAEVAQSPRYKITEKSQAVAFWCDPISGHATLYWYRQILGQGPELLVQFQDESVVDDSQLPKDRFSAERLKGVDSTLKIQPAELGDSAMYLCASSFGQLYEQYFGPGTRLTVT.

The V gene is TRBV24-1, the J gene TRBJ2-5; tentatively, D is TRBD2 (6 bases). The germline CDR1 and CDR2 sequences are KGHDR and SFDVKD. The germline V and J ends were trimmed by 5 bases and 1 base, with 16 bases remaining between them. The CDR3 spans 16 residues. In DNA, the CDR3 is TGTGCCACCAGTGGTGGGCCCGGGACTGCCCAAGAGACCCAGTACTTC. Translating it yields CATSGGPGTAQETQYF.

This chain joins TRBV5-6 and TRBJ1-5, with TRBD1 matching over 10 bases. The CDR3 length is 15 residues. Germline V gene data show CDR1 as SGHDT and CDR2 as YYEEEE. With 2 bases clipped from V and 3 bases from J, the junction kept 2 bases outside the gene matches. CDR3 residues: CASSFGTGDNQPQHF. The CDR3 nucleotides are TGTGCCAGCAGCTTCGGGACAGGGGACAATCAGCCCCAGCATTTT. Based on the CDR3 plus reference TRBV5-6 and TRBJ1-5, the full variable domain is DAGVTQSPTHLIKTRGQQVTLRCSPKSGHDTVSWYQQALGQGPQFIFQYYEEEERQRGNFPDRFSGHQFPNYSSELNVNALLLGDSALYLCASSFGTGDNQPQHFGDGTRLSIL.

The CDR3 reads CASMEEAGYTF. As DNA, the CDR3 is TGTGCCAGCATGGAGGAGGCTGGCTACACCTTC. The V call is TRBV6-4, the J call TRBJ1-2; D gene unclear. Trimming cost V 7 bases and J 7 bases, with 10 bases left between them. Germline CDR1 is MRHNA and CDR2 is SNTAGT. This CDR3 spans 11 amino acids.

CDR3 sequence reads: CASSSAGTDYGYTF. Here the CDR3 DNA reads TGTGCCAGCAGTTCGGCCGGGACAGACTATGGCTACACCTTC. This rearrangement joins TRBV28 to TRBJ1-2, with TRBD1 matching 7 bases. The CDR3 consists of 14 residues. Trimming cost V 4 bases and J 3 bases; bases outside gene matches: 5. Looked up from germline, CDR1 is MDHEN and CDR2 is SYDVKM.

This clone was found once. The V gene is TRBV10-3, the J gene TRBJ1-3; tentatively, D is TRBD1 (6 bases). This CDR3 is built from 13 residues. Germline V lookup: CDR1 ENHRY, CDR2 SYGVKD. Trimming cost V 9 bases and J 3 bases, with 12 bases left between them. This CDR3 is CAIQGSNGNTIYF. As DNA, the CDR3 is TGTGCCATACAGGGTTCGAATGGAAACACCATATATTTT.

The CDR3 sequence: CASSTRQGGNQPQHF. DNA of the CDR3: TGTGCCAGTAGTACCCGACAGGGCGGCAATCAGCCCCAGCATTTT. V and J are TRBV19 and TRBJ1-5, with 7 bases identical to TRBD1. The V gene's germline CDR1 is LNHDA and CDR2 SQIVND (reference sequence). V lost 4 bases and J lost 2; bases outside the gene matches: 5. The CDR3 loop spans 15 amino acids. The variable domain in full, with the rest retrieved from reference TRBV19 and TRBJ1-5, is DGGITQSPKYLFRKEGQNVTLSCEQNLNHDAMYWYRQDPGQGLRLIYYSQIVNDFQKGDIAEGYSVSREKKESFPLTVTSAQKNPTAFYLCASSTRQGGNQPQHFGDGTRLSIL.

The V gene is TRBV11-1, the J gene TRBJ1-1; 7 bases are shared with TRBD1. Trimming cost V 3 bases and J 4 bases; bases outside gene matches: 5. The CDR3 has 14 residues. In germline, CDR1 is SGHAT, CDR2 FQDESV (reference sequence). The CDR3 DNA reads TGTGCCAGCAGCTTTCGACAGGGTGGCACTGAAGCTTTCTTT. Translating it yields CASSFRQGGTEAFF.

V gene TRBV7-2 combines with J gene TRBJ1-2; TRBD1 agrees at 7 bases. The V gene's germline CDR1 is SGHTA and CDR2 FQGNSA. The CDR3 totals 13 residues. V was pared by 5 bases and J by 8 bases, with 8 bases of the junction left unmatched. The CDR3 region has the DNA TGTGCCAGCAGCAGTGCCACAGGGGCAGGCTACACCTTC. It codes for CASSSATGAGYTF.

The chain recombines TRBV7-2 with TRBJ1-3; unclear D gene. The CDR3 contains 15 residues. Germline loops: CDR1 SGHTA, CDR2 FQGNSA. V was cut by 4 bases and J by 0 bases, with 10 bases left in between. The CDR3 bases are TGTGCCAGCAGCTCAACAGATGCCTCTGGAAACACCATATATTTT. Translated, it gives CASSSTDASGNTIYF. Filled out from reference TRBV7-2 and TRBJ1-3, the complete variable domain reads GAGVSQSPSNKVTEKGKDVELRCDPISGHTALYWYRQSLGQGLEFLIYFQGNSAPDKSGLPSDRFSAERTGGSVSTLTIQRTQQEDSAVYLCASSSTDASGNTIYFGEGSWLTVV.

In this sample, this clone turned up once. The CDR3 protein is CASSTQGGRRGGYTF. In DNA form, the CDR3 reads TGTGCCAGCAGTACCCAAGGGGGCCGACGTGGTGGCTACACCTTC. The chain uses TRBV25-1 and TRBJ1-2; the match to TRBD1 covers 7 bases. Trimming cost V 5 bases and J 7 bases; bases outside gene matches: 13. Germline-derived CDR1 and CDR2 are MGHDK and SYGVNS. The CDR3 runs 15 residues.

This chain links TRBV5-1 with TRBJ2-7, with 12 bases that match TRBD2. This CDR3 region has 15 residues. Losses at the gene ends were 3 bases for V and 4 bases for J; bases not matched to a gene: 5. Germline V gene sequence: CDR1 SGHRS, CDR2 YFSETQ. For the CDR3, the DNA is TGCGCCAGCAGCTACCTAGCGGGAGGGGGGTACGAGCAGTACTTC. Amino acid sequence: CASSYLAGGGYEQYF.

The gene calls are TRBV6-6 and TRBJ2-7; TRBD1 matches 11 bases. This CDR3 has 16 residues. V dropped 6 bases and J dropped 3; count of bases not matched to a gene: 10. Germline V gives CDR1 MNHNY, CDR2 SVGAGI (reference sequence). The CDR3 DNA reads TGTGCCAGCAGAAACCGTCCCGGGACAGGGGGCTACGAGCAGTACTTC. Translating gives CASRNRPGTGGYEQYF.

The chain recombines TRBV4-2 with TRBJ2-2, with TRBD2 matching 11 bases. V shed 0 bases, J shed 5 bases, and the junction held 5 bases outside the gene matches. Germline V gene lookup returns CDR1 LGHNA and CDR2 YNFKEQ. The CDR3 has 17 residues. CDR3: CASSQEASGGPTGELFF. The CDR3 nucleotides are TGTGCCAGCAGCCAAGAAGCTAGCGGGGGGCCGACCGGGGAGCTGTTTTTT.

The genes are TRBV28 and TRBJ2-2; D is undetermined. Trimming removed 1 base at V and 5 bases at J, with 5 bases between. Germline CDR1 reads MDHEN; CDR2 reads SYDVKM. The CDR3 spans 13 residues. CDR3 amino acids: CASSLYGTGELFF. The CDR3, as DNA: TGTGCCAGCAGTTTATACGGGACCGGGGAGCTGTTTTTT.

V usage is TRBV4-3 and J usage is TRBJ2-1, with 12 bases matching TRBD2. The CDR3 loop spans 16 amino acids. Per germline, CDR1 LGHNA and CDR2 YSLEER. J gave up 8 bases and V 5 bases, and 10 bases lay outside the gene matches. The CDR3 DNA follows: TGCGCCAGCAGCTTCCTCCTAGCGGGGGGGCAACATGAGCAGTTCTTC. This encodes CASSFLLAGGQHEQFF.

V gene TRBV29-1 combines with J gene TRBJ2-5; tentatively, D is TRBD1 (6 bases). Germline values: CDR1 SQVTM, CDR2 ANQGSEA. The V and J ends lost 6 bases and 5 bases respectively, with 16 bases between them. The CDR3 sequence is 13 residues long. The CDR3 DNA follows: TGCAGCGTCGCACAGGGTATTGGGGAGACCCAGTACTTC. Residues: CSVAQGIGETQYF.

The V call is TRBV5-1, the J call TRBJ2-5; 13 bases line up with TRBD2. CDR1 and CDR2 from the germline V gene are SGHRS and YFSETQ. J lost 0 bases, V lost 7 bases, and 3 bases had no gene match. The CDR3 extends over 15 amino acids. This CDR3 reads CASQTSGGYQETQYF. DNA of the CDR3: TGCGCCAGCCAGACTAGCGGGGGGTACCAAGAGACCCAGTACTTC.